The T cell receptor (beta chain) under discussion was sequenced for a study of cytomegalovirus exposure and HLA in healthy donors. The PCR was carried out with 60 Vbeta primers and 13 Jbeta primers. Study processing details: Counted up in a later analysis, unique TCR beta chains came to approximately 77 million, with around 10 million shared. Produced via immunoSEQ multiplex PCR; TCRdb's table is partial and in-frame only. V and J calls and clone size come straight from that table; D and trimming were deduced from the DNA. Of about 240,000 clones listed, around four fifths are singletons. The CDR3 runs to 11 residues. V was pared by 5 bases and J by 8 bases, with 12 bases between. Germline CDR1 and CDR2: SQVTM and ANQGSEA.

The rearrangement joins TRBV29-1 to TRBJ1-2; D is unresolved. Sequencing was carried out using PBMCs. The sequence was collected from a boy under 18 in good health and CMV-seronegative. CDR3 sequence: CSVQAPGGYTF. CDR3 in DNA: TGCAGCGTTCAGGCTCCGGGGGGCTACACCTTC.